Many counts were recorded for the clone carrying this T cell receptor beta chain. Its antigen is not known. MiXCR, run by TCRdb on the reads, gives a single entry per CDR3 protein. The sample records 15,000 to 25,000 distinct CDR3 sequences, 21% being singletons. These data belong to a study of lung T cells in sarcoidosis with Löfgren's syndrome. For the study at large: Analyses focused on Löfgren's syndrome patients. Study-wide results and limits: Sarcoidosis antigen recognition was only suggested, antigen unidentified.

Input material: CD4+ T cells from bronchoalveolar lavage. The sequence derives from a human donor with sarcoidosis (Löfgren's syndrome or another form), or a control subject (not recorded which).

In DNA form, the CDR3 reads TGTGCCAGCAGCCAAGGACCGAGCTCCTACGAGCAGTACTTC. This encodes CASSQGPSSYEQYF. V and J are TRBV3-1 and TRBJ2-7; D unclear. The V end lost 1 base, the J end lost 0 bases, and 7 bases lay between the germline ends. CDR3 size: 14 residues. The germline CDR1 and CDR2 sequences are LGHDT and YNNKEL (reference sequence).